Below are 32 T cell receptor delta chains sequenced from a single sample in a study of γδ T cells in repeated Plasmodium falciparum infection. Vgamma9/Vdelta2+ and Vdelta2-negative gammadelta T cells were flow-sorted from PBMC for bulk sequencing. TCRdb re-analyzed the multiplex PCR reads via CATT. Of around 46,000 delta-chain clones in the sample, 1.9% were seen once. Sequencing used gamma-delta T cells from blood. These receptors originate from a pool of human donors (malaria-infected and uninfected, not separated).

This clone has ten or more counts. This likely stems from a read error, as it lies one base from a far larger clone. Other DNA sequences in the sample encode the same CDR3. The chain uses TRDV1 and TRDJ1, with D perhaps matching TRDD2 (7 bases). CDR3 size: 25 residues. Trimming took off 1 base at V and 0 bases at J, with 39 bases between the two ends. Germline loops: CDR1 TSWWSYY, CDR2 QGS. Written as DNA, the CDR3 is TGTGCTCTTGGGGAACCTCATTTCCTACGGGGCTCGTTACGCTGGGGAGCCTCCTACACCGATAAACTCATCTTT. Amino acid sequence: CALGEPHFLRGSLRWGASYTDKLIF.

This clone showed up just a few times. A read error may be the cause here, since a much bigger clone is one base away. The rearrangement uses TRDV1 and TRDJ2; 12 bases map to TRDD3. Matching the DNA to germline supplied the J gene, which TCRdb does not give. The CDR3 totals 23 residues. Germline V gene sequence: CDR1 TSWWSYY, CDR2 QGS. V was clipped by 4 bases and J by 9 bases; unmatched bases: 30. CDR3 coding DNA: TGTGCTCTTGGGGGAAGGACCCCAACAGGAGACTGGGGGATACTGCCATACCTTTCACAACTCTTCTTT. Residues: CALGGRTPTGDWGILPYLSQLFF.

This clone was seen a handful of times. The translation of this DNA and the TCRdb protein of a much larger clone differ at residue 5, probably owing to a read error; the protein shown here is translated from the DNA. This sequence joins TRDV2 and TRDJ1; TRDD3 matches at 10 bases. TCRdb does not report a J gene; here it was assigned by matching the DNA to germline references. Germline CDR1 GEAIGNYY, CDR2 EKD. CDR3 length equals 22 residues. V lost 3 bases to trimming and J lost 0 bases; unmatched junction nucleotides: 24. The CDR3 loop reads CACDAVVYTGGSPEKYTDKLIF. CDR3 bases: TGTGCCTGTGACGCCGTCGTATACACTGGGGGATCCCCCGAAAAGTACACCGATAAACTCATCTTT.

On this clone: The amino acid sequence in TCRdb belongs to a much larger clone and departs from this DNA's translation at residue 8, likely a sequencing read error; the sequence shown is translated from the DNA. This sequence joins TRDV1 and TRDJ1, with 9 bases fitting TRDD3. The CDR3 extends over 20 amino acids. Germline CDR1 is TSWWSYY and CDR2 is QGS. Trimming removed 4 bases from V and 2 bases from J; junction bases left unmatched: 20. CDR3 region: CALGGAHLSLGIRRTDKLIF. CDR3 nucleotide sequence: TGTGCTCTTGGGGGAGCCCACCTTTCGCTGGGGATACGACGGACCGATAAACTCATCTTT.

A word on this clone: The amino acid sequence in TCRdb belongs to a much larger clone and departs from this DNA's translation at residue 16, likely a sequencing read error; the sequence shown is translated from the DNA. This sequence joins TRDV1 and TRDJ1, with 7 bases matching TRDD3. Here the J gene came from matching the DNA to germline, since TCRdb omits it. CDR1 is TSWWSYY, CDR2 QGS, per germline. The length of the CDR3 is 22 residues. The J segment lost 1 base and the V segment lost 1 base, leaving 24 bases of the junction unmatched. As DNA, the CDR3 is TGTGCTCTTGGGGAACCGCCTTCTGCGTACTGGGGACCTTATCTGAGCACCGATAAACTCATCTTT. Its protein is CALGEPPSAYWGPYLSTDKLIF.

A few counts support this clone. This DNA translates differently at residue 8 from the TCRdb protein, which is that of a much larger clone; a read error is likely, and the protein shown is the DNA's own translation. The chain combines TRDV3 with TRDJ1; 13 positions agree with TRDD3. The V and J ends lost 2 bases and 0 bases, in that order; junction bases with no gene match: 24. This CDR3 spans 22 amino acids. The germline V gene encodes CDR1 TVYSNPD and CDR2 GDNSRS (reference sequence). The CDR3 DNA follows: TGTGCCTTTTCTTCCTACGGCCCCTTACTGGGGGATACGGTACCTCACACCGATAAACTCATCTTT. Amino acids: CAFSSYGPLLGDTVPHTDKLIF.

On this clone: This likely came from a read error, as a far larger clone is one base away. The sample carries other DNA sequences with the same CDR3. For the V gene the call is TRDV2; the J gene has no call; the tabulated D call, TRDD3, remains unverified against the DNA. The CDR3 is 16 amino acids. CDR1 is GEAIGNYY, CDR2 EKD, per germline. CDR3: CACDSLTGRSTDKLIF. The CDR3 region has the DNA TGTGCCTGTGACTCCCTTACTGGGAGGTCGACCGATAAACTCATCTTC.

This clone was observed many times. A read error likely explains why the TCRdb protein, taken from a much larger clone, differs from this DNA's translation at residue 19; the protein shown is translated from the DNA. The V gene is TRDV1; the J gene was not called; TRDD3, as called in the table, went unchecked against the DNA. Germline V gene lookup returns CDR1 TSWWSYY and CDR2 QGS. The CDR3 has 21 amino acids. The CDR3 DNA reads as TGTGCTCTTGGGCGTCTCCTTCCTTTATTGGGGATCCCCATGTACACCGATAAACCCATCTTT. This codes for CALGRLLPLLGIPMYTDKPIF.

To note about this clone: For this DNA, TCRdb reports the protein of a much larger clone, which diverges at residue 9, most likely from a read error; the protein presented here is translated directly from the DNA. The chain combines TRDV1 with TRDJ1, with TRDD3 matching 10 bases. TCRdb lists no J gene, so it was determined here by aligning the DNA to germline. There are 21 residues in the CDR3. V lost 4 bases to trimming and J lost 0 bases; unmatched junction nucleotides: 20. Looked up from germline, CDR1 is TSWWSYY and CDR2 is QGS. CDR3 in amino acids: CALGVRLPSGGYASYTDKLIF. The CDR3 nucleotides read TGTGCTCTTGGGGTCCGGCTTCCTAGCGGGGGATACGCCTCGTACACCGATAAACTCATCTTT.

Details on this clone: A read error is likely here: a far larger clone is one base away. This sample includes further DNA sequences coding for the same CDR3. This chain connects TRDV1 to TRDJ2, with 10 bases identical to TRDD3. The CDR3 is made up of 20 amino acids. The germline V gene has CDR1 TSWWSYY and CDR2 QGS. CDR3 sequence reads: CALGERTWDWGMGLTAQLFF. The CDR3 bases are TGTGCTCTTGGTGAACGGACCTGGGACTGGGGGATGGGTTTGACAGCACAACTCTTCTTT.

This clone was recorded many times. TCRdb pairs this DNA with a much larger clone's protein that differs at residue 3, likely a read error; the protein shown was translated from the DNA. The V gene is TRDV1, the J gene TRDJ2, with 12 bases that match TRDD3. The J gene comes from matching the DNA to germline here; TCRdb lacks it. The CDR3 is 22 residues long. The germline V gene has CDR1 TSWWSYY and CDR2 QGS. CDR3 region: CAFGDQPAFPILGDTWTAQLFF. As DNA, the CDR3 is TGTGCTTTTGGGGACCAACCCGCCTTCCCGATACTGGGGGATACTTGGACAGCACAACTCTTCTTT.

For this clone: A far larger clone is only one base removed, so a read error is likely. The same CDR3 arises from other DNA sequences in this sample as well. The rearrangement joins TRDV1 to TRDJ1, with 10 positions matching TRDD3. The J gene is absent in TCRdb and was assigned here via DNA matching to germline. The J segment lost 8 bases and the V segment lost 1 base, leaving 31 bases of the junction unmatched. This CDR3 region has 23 residues. Germline values: CDR1 TSWWSYY, CDR2 QGS. DNA of the CDR3: TGTGCTCTTGGGGAACCTTCCTCTATCGTTGTAGATTTGTGGGGGATACACGTGGCGAAACTCATCTTT. Protein: CALGEPSSIVVDLWGIHVAKLIF.

This clone has a count of ten or more. For this DNA, TCRdb reports the protein of a much larger clone, which diverges at residue 15, most likely from a read error; the protein presented here is translated directly from the DNA. The chain recombines TRDV3 with TRDJ1, with 13 bases aligning to TRDD3. No J gene is reported in TCRdb; it was inferred here by comparing the DNA with germline. CDR3 length: 18 residues. Germline assignment: CDR1 TVYSNPD and CDR2 GDNSRS (reference sequence). DNA of the CDR3: TGTGCCTTTGGGTTCTACTGGGGGATACGCCTCACCACCGATGAACTCATCTTT. Translation gives CAFGFYWGIRLTTDELIF.

Concerning this clone: A far larger clone differs by one base, so this is likely a read error. The same CDR3 arises from other DNA sequences in this sample as well. J is TRDJ1 and V is TRDV3; D is possibly TRDD3 (5 bases). In the absence of a J gene in TCRdb, the DNA was matched to germline to assign it here. The CDR3 has 14 amino acids. CDR1 and CDR2 from the germline V gene are TVYSNPD and GDNSRS (reference sequence). Trimming shortened V by 2 bases and J by 0 bases, and 13 bases separated the two germline ends. The CDR3 DNA reads as TGTGCCTTTCCCGGGGGCAAGTACACCGATAAACTCATCTTT. It encodes CAFPGGKYTDKLIF.

This clone has just a few counts. The protein TCRdb gives is from a much larger clone and does not agree with this DNA's translation at residue 3, likely a read error; the protein shown here comes from the DNA. CDR3 sequence reads: CAIGEAVGTVKTPYWGIRTDKLIF. The CDR3 DNA is TGTGCTATTGGGGAAGCGGTAGGAACGGTCAAAACTCCGTACTGGGGGATACGCACCGATAAACTCATCTTT. The chain carries TRDV1 and TRDJ1, with 13 bases fitting TRDD3. Germline assignment: CDR1 TSWWSYY and CDR2 QGS. The CDR3 loop spans 24 amino acids.

This sequence joins TRDV2 and TRDJ1; D may be TRDD3 (6 bases). No J segment appears in TCRdb, so it was assigned here by matching the sequence to germline. In germline, CDR1 is GEAIGNYY, CDR2 EKD. This CDR3 contains 14 residues. V was clipped by 1 base and J by 8 bases, with 16 bases between them. CDR3 sequence (DNA): TGTGCCTGTGACACGAGAGTACTGGGTGGGAAACTCATCTTT. This gives the protein CACDTRVLGGKLIF.

This clone appeared many times. The rearrangement links TRDV2 to TRDJ1, with 8 bases identical to TRDD3. The germline CDR1 and CDR2 sequences are GEAIGNYY and EKD. The V segment lost 0 bases and the J segment 0 bases; nucleotides outside the gene matches: 14. This CDR3 is built from 19 residues. CDR3 in DNA: TGTGCCTGTGACACCGTTATCAGGACTGGGGGTCCGTACACCGATAAACTCATCTTT. Translating it yields CACDTVIRTGGPYTDKLIF.

Regarding this clone: The translation of this DNA and the TCRdb protein of a much larger clone differ at residue 10, probably owing to a read error; the protein shown here is translated from the DNA. The J gene is TRDJ1, the V gene TRDV2, with 8 bases that match TRDD3. No J gene is reported in TCRdb; it was inferred here by comparing the DNA with germline. V dropped 0 bases and J dropped 2; count of bases not matched to a gene: 16. This CDR3 is built from 19 residues. CDR1 and CDR2 (germline): GEAIGNYY, EKD. This CDR3 reads CACDTLGLGGNVWTDKLIF. CDR3 DNA sequence: TGTGCCTGTGACACCCTAGGACTGGGGGGGAACGTTTGGACCGATAAACTCATCTTT.

This clone has at least ten counts. TCRdb shows a much larger clone's protein in place of this DNA's translation, and the two differ at residue 3, likely through a read error; the protein shown is translated from the DNA. The chain employs TRDV2 and TRDJ1; TRDD3 agrees at 10 bases. TCRdb gives no J gene; it was assigned here by matching the DNA to germline. The CDR3 sequence is 15 residues long. Germline CDR1 is GEAIGNYY and CDR2 is EKD. The CDR3 DNA is TGTGCCCGTGACCCCCTGGGGGATAGCACCGATAAACTCATCTTT. Translation gives CARDPLGDSTDKLIF.

With respect to this clone: TCRdb's protein, taken from a much larger clone, differs from this DNA's translation at residue 5, likely owing to a read error; the protein displayed comes from the DNA. V usage is TRDV1 and J usage is TRDJ1, with 12 bases identical to TRDD3. V lost 6 bases and J lost 0; bases outside the gene matches: 20. Per the germline V gene, CDR1 is TSWWSYY and CDR2 is QGS. This CDR3 comprises 21 residues. The CDR3 spells CALGLARGWGIRILYTDKLIF. The CDR3 nucleotides read TGTGCTCTTGGACTTGCCAGAGGCTGGGGGATACGAATCCTATACACCGATAAACTCATCTTT.

A remark on this clone: Translating this DNA gives a protein that differs at residue 14 from the TCRdb one, which belongs to a much larger clone; a read error is likely, and the protein shown is this translation. No J gene was called, and the V gene is TRDV3; the listed D gene, TRDD3, was not tested against the DNA. CDR1 and CDR2 from the germline V gene are TVYSNPD and GDNSRS (reference sequence). The CDR3 covers 15 residues. CDR3 region: CALYWGILYTDKLTF. The CDR3 DNA sequence: TGTGCCCTGTACTGGGGGATACTGTACACCGATAAACTCACCTTT.

Worth noting for this clone: With a far larger clone one base away, a read error is the likely cause. The identical CDR3 is also encoded by other nucleotide sequences in the sample. DNA for the CDR3: TGTGCTCTTGGGGAGCCTCTAAATACCCGTTCCGACTATGGGGGATACTTGGGGAAAACCGATAAACTCATCTTT. Translation: CALGEPLNTRSDYGGYLGKTDKLIF. The J gene is TRDJ1, the V gene TRDV1; TRDD3 matches at 10 bases. TCRdb offers no J gene call, so here the DNA was matched to germline to obtain one. After removal of 3 bases from V and 2 bases from J, the junction contained 33 bases not matched to a gene. The CDR3 covers 25 residues. Looked up from germline, CDR1 is TSWWSYY and CDR2 is QGS.

This clone is medium-sized. The sample contains more than one DNA sequence encoding this CDR3. V is TRDV2 and J is TRDJ1; D may be TRDD3 (6 bases). This CDR3 is built from 14 residues. Germline V gene data show CDR1 as GEAIGNYY and CDR2 as EKD. V lost 0 bases and J lost 3, with 10 bases in between. The CDR3 reads CACDTIGDADKLIF. The CDR3 DNA reads as TGTGCCTGTGACACCATAGGGGATGCCGATAAACTCATCTTT.

With respect to this clone: This probably arose from a read error, given a far larger clone one base away. Other nucleotide sequences from this sample produce the same CDR3. The chain recombines TRDV3 with TRDJ1, with D unresolved. TCRdb lists no J gene, so it was determined here by aligning the DNA to germline. V was cut by 3 bases and J by 0 bases, with 35 bases left in between. Germline values: CDR1 TVYSNPD, CDR2 GDNSRS (reference sequence). The CDR3 runs 21 residues. CDR3 nucleotide sequence: TGTGCCTTCACTACTGTACCTTACGGCAGCCCGTACCATGCTAACACCGATAAACTCATCTTT. This encodes CAFTTVPYGSPYHANTDKLIF.

This clone showed up just a few times. A far larger clone differs by one base, so this is likely a read error. The same CDR3 can be traced to other DNA sequences in this sample. The chain recombines TRDV1 with TRDJ1; TRDD3 agrees at 11 bases. In the absence of a J gene in TCRdb, the DNA was matched to germline to assign it here. The CDR3 loop spans 21 amino acids. CDR1 is TSWWSYY and CDR2 is QGS in the germline V gene. The CDR3 sequence is CALGDSFLLWGIQGYTDKLIF. As DNA, the CDR3 is TGTGCTCTTGGGGACTCATTCCTACTCTGGGGGATACAGGGGTACACCGACAAACTCATCTTT.

This clone is medium-sized in the sample. V is TRDV2 and J is TRDJ1; the match to TRDD3 covers 7 bases. Germline V lookup: CDR1 GEAIGNYY, CDR2 EKD. The V and J ends lost 0 bases and 4 bases, in that order; junction bases with no gene match: 1. This CDR3 comprises 13 residues. Written as DNA, the CDR3 is TGTGCCTGTGACACCCTGGGGGGCGATAAACTCATCTTT. Its protein is CACDTLGGDKLIF.

This clone has at least ten counts. TCRdb lists the protein of a much larger clone for this DNA, which differs at residue 3, so this is likely a read error; the protein given here is translated from the DNA itself. The chain recombines TRDV2 with TRDJ1; 7 positions agree with TRDD3. No J gene was available from TCRdb, and it was assigned here by a germline match of the DNA. The CDR3 extends over 17 amino acids. Germline V gene sequence: CDR1 GEAIGNYY, CDR2 EKD. CDR3 sequence reads: CARDTVGEAPRTDKLIF. CDR3 in DNA: TGTGCCCGTGACACCGTGGGGGAGGCCCCGAGAACCGATAAACTCATCTTT.

To note about this clone: TCRdb shows a much larger clone's protein in place of this DNA's translation, and the two differ at residue 24, likely through a read error; the protein shown is translated from the DNA. The V gene call is TRDV1, and the J gene call is absent; no DNA check was done on the table's D call, TRDD3. This CDR3 has 25 residues. CDR1 and CDR2 (germline): TSWWSYY, QGS. CDR3 loop: CALGELLRGATLLGDYWGFTDKLTF. In DNA, the CDR3 is TGTGCTCTTGGGGAACTTTTGAGAGGAGCTACTTTACTGGGGGATTACTGGGGGTTCACCGATAAACTCACCTTT.

This clone appeared many times. The mismatch at residue 8 between this DNA's translation and the TCRdb protein of a much larger clone likely reflects a read error; the protein shown is translated from the DNA. The chain carries TRDV2 and TRDJ1; 7 nucleotides line up with TRDD3. Since TCRdb gives no J gene, matching the DNA to germline was used here to assign it. This CDR3 comprises 17 residues. CDR1 and CDR2 from the germline V gene are GEAIGNYY and EKD. V was clipped by 1 base and J by 0 bases; unmatched bases: 10. In DNA, the CDR3 is TGTGCCTGTGACACTCTGGGGGGTACTTCGTACACCGATAAACTCATCTTT. It codes for CACDTLGGTSYTDKLIF.

In regard to this clone: TCRdb records a much larger clone's protein for this DNA, with a difference at residue 11 that likely arises from a read error; the protein given is the translation of the DNA. The chain uses TRDV1 and TRDJ1, with 10 bases fitting TRDD3. CDR3 size: 25 residues. Per germline, CDR1 TSWWSYY and CDR2 QGS. V shed 0 bases and J 0 bases; nucleotides not matched to a gene: 28. The CDR3 DNA reads as TGTGCTCTTGGGGAACTAGGAATCAGGACTGCGAGGGGTTGGGGGATACACCCTTACACCGATAAACTCATCTTT. It codes for CALGELGIRTARGWGIHPYTDKLIF.

This clone rates as medium-sized. The likely explanation is a read error, given a far larger clone one base away. J is TRDJ3 and V is TRDV2; TRDD3 matches at 9 bases. CDR1 and CDR2 from the germline V gene are GEAIGNYY and EKD. The CDR3 covers 18 residues. CDR3 in DNA: TGTGCCTGTGACCAACTGGGGGACACCTCCTGGGACACCCGACGGATGTTTTTC. This translates into CACDQLGDTSWDTRRMFF.

This clone was picked up a small number of times. TCRdb records a much larger clone's protein for this DNA, with a difference at residue 8 that likely arises from a read error; the protein given is the translation of the DNA. The chain couples TRDV1 to TRDJ1; 9 bases map to TRDD3. As TCRdb names no J gene, one was assigned here on the basis of a DNA match to germline. J gave up 0 bases and V 1 base, and 27 bases lay outside the gene matches. The CDR3 extends over 24 amino acids. Per germline, CDR1 TSWWSYY and CDR2 QGS. For the CDR3, the DNA is TGTGCTCTTGGGGAACCCCCGCTTATCGACCTTTGGCCTCACTGGGGGACGTACACCGATAAACTCATCTTT. It translates to CALGEPPLIDLWPHWGTYTDKLIF.